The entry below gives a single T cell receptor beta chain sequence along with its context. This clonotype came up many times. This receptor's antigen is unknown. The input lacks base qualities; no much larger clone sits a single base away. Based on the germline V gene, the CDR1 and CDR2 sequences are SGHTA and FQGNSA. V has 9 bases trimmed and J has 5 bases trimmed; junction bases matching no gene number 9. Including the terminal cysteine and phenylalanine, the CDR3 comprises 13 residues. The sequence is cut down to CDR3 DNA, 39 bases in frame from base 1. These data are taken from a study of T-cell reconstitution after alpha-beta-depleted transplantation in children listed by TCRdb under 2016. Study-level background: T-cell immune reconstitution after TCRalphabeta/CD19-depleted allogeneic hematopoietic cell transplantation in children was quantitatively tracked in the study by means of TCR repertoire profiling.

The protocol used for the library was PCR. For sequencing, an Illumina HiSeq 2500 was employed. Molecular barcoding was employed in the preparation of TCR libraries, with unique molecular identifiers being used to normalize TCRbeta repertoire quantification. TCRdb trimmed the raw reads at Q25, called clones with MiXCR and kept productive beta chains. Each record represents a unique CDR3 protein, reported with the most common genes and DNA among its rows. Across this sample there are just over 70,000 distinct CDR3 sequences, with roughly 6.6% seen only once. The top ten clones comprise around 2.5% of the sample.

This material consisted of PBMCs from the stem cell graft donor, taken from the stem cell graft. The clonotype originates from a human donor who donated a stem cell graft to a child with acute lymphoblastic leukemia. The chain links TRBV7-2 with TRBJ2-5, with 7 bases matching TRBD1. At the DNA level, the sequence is TGTGCCAGAACGTGGACAGGCCCCGAGACCCAGTACTTC. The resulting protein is CARTWTGPETQYF.